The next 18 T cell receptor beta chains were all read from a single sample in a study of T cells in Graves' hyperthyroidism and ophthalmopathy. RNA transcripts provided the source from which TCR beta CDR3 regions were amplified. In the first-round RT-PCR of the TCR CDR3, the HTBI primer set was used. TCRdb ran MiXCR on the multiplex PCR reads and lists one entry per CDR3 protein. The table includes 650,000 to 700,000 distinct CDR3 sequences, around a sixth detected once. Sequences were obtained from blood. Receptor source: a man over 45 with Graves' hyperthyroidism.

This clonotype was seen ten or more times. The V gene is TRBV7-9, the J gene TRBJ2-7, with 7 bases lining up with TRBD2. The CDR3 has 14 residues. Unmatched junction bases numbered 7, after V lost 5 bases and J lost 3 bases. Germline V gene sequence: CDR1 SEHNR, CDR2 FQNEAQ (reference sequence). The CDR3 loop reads CASSVSGENYEQYF. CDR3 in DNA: TGTGCCAGCAGCGTCAGCGGGGAGAACTACGAGCAGTACTTC.

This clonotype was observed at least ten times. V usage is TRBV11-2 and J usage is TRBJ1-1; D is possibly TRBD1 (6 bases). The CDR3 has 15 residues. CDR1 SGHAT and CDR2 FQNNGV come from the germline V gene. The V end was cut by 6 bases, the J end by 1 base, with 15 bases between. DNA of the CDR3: TGTGCCAGCAGATTTCACAGGGTGGAGAACACTGAAGCTTTCTTT. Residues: CASRFHRVENTEAFF.

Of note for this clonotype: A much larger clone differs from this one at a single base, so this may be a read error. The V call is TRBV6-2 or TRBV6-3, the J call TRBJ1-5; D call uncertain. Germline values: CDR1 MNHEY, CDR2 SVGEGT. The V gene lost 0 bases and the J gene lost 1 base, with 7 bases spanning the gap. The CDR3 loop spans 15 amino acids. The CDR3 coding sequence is TGTGCCAGCAGTTACTCGCATAAGAGCAATCAGCCCCAGCATTTT. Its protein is CASSYSHKSNQPQHF.

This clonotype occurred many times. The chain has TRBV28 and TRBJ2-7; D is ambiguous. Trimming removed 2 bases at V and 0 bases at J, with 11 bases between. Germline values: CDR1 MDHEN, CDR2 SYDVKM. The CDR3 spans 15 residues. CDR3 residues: CASSLRAEVSYEQYF. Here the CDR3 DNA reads TGTGCCAGCAGTTTACGAGCAGAGGTCTCCTACGAGCAGTACTTC.

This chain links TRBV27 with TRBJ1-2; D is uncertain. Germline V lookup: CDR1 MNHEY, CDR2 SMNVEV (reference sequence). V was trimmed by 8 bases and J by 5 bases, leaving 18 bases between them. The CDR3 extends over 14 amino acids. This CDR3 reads CASSSFGSSYGYTF. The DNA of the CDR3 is TGTGCCAGCTCCTCTTTCGGGTCCTCTTATGGCTACACCTTC.

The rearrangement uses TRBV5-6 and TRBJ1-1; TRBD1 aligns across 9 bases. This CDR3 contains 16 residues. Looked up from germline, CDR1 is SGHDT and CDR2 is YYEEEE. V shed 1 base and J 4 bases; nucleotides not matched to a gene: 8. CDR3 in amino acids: CASSLYGQGSGTEAFF. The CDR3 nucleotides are TGTGCCAGCAGCTTGTACGGACAGGGGTCGGGCACTGAAGCTTTCTTT. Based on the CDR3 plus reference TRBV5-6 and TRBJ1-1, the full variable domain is DAGVTQSPTHLIKTRGQQVTLRCSPKSGHDTVSWYQQALGQGPQFIFQYYEEEERQRGNFPDRFSGHQFPNYSSELNVNALLLGDSALYLCASSLYGQGSGTEAFFGQGTRLTVV.

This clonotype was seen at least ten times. The CDR3, as DNA: TGTGCCAGCAGCTTACTGGAGTTCGACACTGAAGCTTTCTTT. Translated: CASSLLEFDTEAFF. This chain uses TRBV7-9 with TRBJ1-1; D is unresolved. The germline gives CDR1 SEHNR, CDR2 FQNEAQ (reference sequence). The CDR3 is 14 residues long. The V end was cut by 2 bases, the J end by 3 bases, with 10 bases between. Combining the CDR3 with reference TRBV7-9 and TRBJ1-1 gives the whole variable domain DTGVSQNPRHKITKRGQNVTFRCDPISEHNRLYWYRQTLGQGPEFLTYFQNEAQLEKSRLLSDRFSAERPKGSFSTLEIQRTEQGDSAMYLCASSLLEFDTEAFFGQGTRLTVV.

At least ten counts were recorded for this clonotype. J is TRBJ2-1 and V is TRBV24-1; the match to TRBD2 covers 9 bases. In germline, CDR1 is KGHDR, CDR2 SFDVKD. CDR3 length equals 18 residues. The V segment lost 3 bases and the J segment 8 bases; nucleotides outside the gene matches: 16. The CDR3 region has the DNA TGTGCCACCAGTGATCGGAGCGGGAGGTACTCCCCTCGGGATGAGCAGTTCTTC. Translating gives CATSDRSGRYSPRDEQFF.

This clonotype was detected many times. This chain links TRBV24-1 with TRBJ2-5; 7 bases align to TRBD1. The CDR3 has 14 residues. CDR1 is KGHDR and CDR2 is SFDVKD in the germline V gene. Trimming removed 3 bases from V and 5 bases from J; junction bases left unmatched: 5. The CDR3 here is CATSDRTGLETQYF. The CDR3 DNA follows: TGTGCCACCAGTGATAGGACAGGTCTGGAGACCCAGTACTTC.

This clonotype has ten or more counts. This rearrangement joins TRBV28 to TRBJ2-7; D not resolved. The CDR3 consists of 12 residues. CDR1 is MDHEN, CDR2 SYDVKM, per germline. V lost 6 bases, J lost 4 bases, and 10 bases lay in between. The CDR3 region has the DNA TGTGCCAGCAGGGCTACCCTGTACGAGCAGTACTTC. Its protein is CASRATLYEQYF.

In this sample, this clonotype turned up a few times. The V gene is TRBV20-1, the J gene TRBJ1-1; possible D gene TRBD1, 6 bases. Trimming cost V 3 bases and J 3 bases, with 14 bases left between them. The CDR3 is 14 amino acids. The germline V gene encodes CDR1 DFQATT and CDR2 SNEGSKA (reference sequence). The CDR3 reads CSARARGDDTEAFF. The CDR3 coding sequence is TGCAGTGCTAGGGCGAGGGGGGATGACACTGAAGCTTTCTTT.

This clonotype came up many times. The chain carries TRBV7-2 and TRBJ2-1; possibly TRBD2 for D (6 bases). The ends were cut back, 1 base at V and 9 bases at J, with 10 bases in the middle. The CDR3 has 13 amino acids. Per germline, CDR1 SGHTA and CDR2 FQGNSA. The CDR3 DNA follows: TGTGCCAGCAGCTTAGAACTAGCTAGTGAGCAGTTCTTC. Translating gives CASSLELASEQFF.

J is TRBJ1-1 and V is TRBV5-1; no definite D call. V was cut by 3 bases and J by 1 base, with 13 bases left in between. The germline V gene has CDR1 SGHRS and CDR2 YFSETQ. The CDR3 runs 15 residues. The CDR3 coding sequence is TGCGCCAGCAGCTACCGAGTTTCTGGGAACACTGAAGCTTTCTTT. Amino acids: CASSYRVSGNTEAFF.

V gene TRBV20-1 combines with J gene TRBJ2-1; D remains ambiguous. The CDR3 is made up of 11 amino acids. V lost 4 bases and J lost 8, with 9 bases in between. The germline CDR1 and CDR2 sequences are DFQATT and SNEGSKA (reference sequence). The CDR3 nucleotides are TGCAGTGCTAAAGGGCTGGATGAGCAGTTCTTC. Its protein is CSAKGLDEQFF.

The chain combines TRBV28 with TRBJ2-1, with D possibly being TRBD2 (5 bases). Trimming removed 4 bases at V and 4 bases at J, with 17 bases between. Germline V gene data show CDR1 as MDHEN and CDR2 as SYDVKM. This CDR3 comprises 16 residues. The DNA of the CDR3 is TGTGCCAGCAGTTCCCTCTACATGAGCGGTTACAATGAGCAGTTCTTC. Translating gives CASSSLYMSGYNEQFF.

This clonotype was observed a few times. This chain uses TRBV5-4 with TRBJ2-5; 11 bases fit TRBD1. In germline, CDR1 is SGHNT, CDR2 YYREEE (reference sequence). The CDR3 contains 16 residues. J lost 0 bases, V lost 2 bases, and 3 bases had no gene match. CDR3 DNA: TGTGCCAGCAGCTTCCGGGACAGGGGGGACCAAGAGACCCAGTACTTC. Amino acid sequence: CASSFRDRGDQETQYF.

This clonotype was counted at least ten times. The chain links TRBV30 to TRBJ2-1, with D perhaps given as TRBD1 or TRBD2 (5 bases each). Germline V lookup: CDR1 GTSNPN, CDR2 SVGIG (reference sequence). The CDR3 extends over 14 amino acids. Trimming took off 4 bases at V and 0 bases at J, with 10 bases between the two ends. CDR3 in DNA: TGTGCCTGGATAAGGGACGGCTCCTACAATGAGCAGTTCTTC. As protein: CAWIRDGSYNEQFF. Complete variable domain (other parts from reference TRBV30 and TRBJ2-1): SQTIHQWPATLVQPVGSPLSLECTVEGTSNPNLYWYRQAAGRGLQLLFYSVGIGQISSEVPQNLSASRPQDRQFILSSKKLLLSDSGFYLCAWIRDGSYNEQFFGPGTRLTVL.

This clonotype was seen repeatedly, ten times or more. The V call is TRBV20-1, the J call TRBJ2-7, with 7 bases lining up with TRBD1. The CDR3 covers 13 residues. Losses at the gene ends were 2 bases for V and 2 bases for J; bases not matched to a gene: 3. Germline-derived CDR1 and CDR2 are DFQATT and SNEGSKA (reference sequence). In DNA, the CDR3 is TGCAGTGCTAGAACAGGGGCCACCTACGAGCAGTACTTC. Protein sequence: CSARTGATYEQYF.